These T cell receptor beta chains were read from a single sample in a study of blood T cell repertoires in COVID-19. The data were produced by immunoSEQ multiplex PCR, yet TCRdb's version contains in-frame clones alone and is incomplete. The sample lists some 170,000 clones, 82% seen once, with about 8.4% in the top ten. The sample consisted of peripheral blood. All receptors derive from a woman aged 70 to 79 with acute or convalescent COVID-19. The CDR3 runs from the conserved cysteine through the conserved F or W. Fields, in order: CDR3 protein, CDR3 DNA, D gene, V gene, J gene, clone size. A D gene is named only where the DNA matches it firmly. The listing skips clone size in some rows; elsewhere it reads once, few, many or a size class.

cdr3_aa: CASSLDRVITEAFF; cdr3_nt: TGTGCCAGTTCACTCGACAGGGTCATCACTGAAGCTTTCTTT; d_call: TRBD1; v_call: TRBV19; j_call: TRBJ1-1; clone_size: few
cdr3_aa: CASSLWSTGDQETQYF; cdr3_nt: TGTGCCAGCAGTTTATGGAGTACAGGGGACCAAGAGACCCAGTACTTC; d_call: TRBD1; v_call: TRBV28; j_call: TRBJ2-5; clone_size: -
cdr3_aa: CASSVPLTGDQPQHF; cdr3_nt: TGTGCCAGCAGTGTCCCCCTGACAGGGGATCAGCCCCAGCATTTT; d_call: TRBD1; v_call: TRBV28; j_call: TRBJ1-5; clone_size: -
cdr3_aa: CASSPFGGTGPYEQYF; cdr3_nt: TGTGCCAGCAGCCCTTTCGGTGGGACAGGTCCCTACGAGCAGTACTTC; d_call: TRBD1; v_call: TRBV7-2; j_call: TRBJ2-7; clone_size: -
cdr3_aa: CASSQDYSYGYTF; cdr3_nt: TGTGCCAGCAGCCAAGATTACAGCTATGGCTACACCTTC; d_call: -; v_call: TRBV3-1/TRBV3-2; j_call: TRBJ1-2; clone_size: -
cdr3_aa: CASSEAASSYNEQFF; cdr3_nt: TGTGCCAGCAGTGAGGCGGCGAGCTCCTACAATGAGCAGTTCTTC; d_call: -; v_call: TRBV2; j_call: TRBJ2-1; clone_size: -
cdr3_aa: CASSENLGANTEAFF; cdr3_nt: TGCGCCAGCAGTGAGAATCTAGGGGCGAACACTGAAGCTTTCTTT; d_call: -; v_call: TRBV10-1; j_call: TRBJ1-1; clone_size: -
cdr3_aa: CASAGTASGNTIYF; cdr3_nt: TGTGCCAGCGCGGGGACAGCCTCTGGAAACACCATATATTTT; d_call: TRBD1; v_call: TRBV11-2; j_call: TRBJ1-3; clone_size: -
cdr3_aa: CASSELGPTYEQYF; cdr3_nt: TGCGCCAGCAGTGAGTTGGGCCCTACCTACGAGCAGTACTTC; d_call: -; v_call: TRBV10-2; j_call: TRBJ2-7; clone_size: -
cdr3_aa: CASSSRAGDNEQFF; cdr3_nt: TGTGCCAGCAGCTCTCGGGCAGGGGACAATGAGCAGTTCTTC; d_call: -; v_call: TRBV7-2; j_call: TRBJ2-1; clone_size: -
cdr3_aa: CASSEARTGGWEQFF; cdr3_nt: TGTGCCAGCAGTGAAGCGAGGACAGGGGGCTGGGAGCAGTTCTTC; d_call: TRBD1; v_call: TRBV2; j_call: TRBJ2-1; clone_size: -